These 29 T cell receptor beta chains were sequenced from one sample in a study of shared clonotypes between healthy human individuals. This table comes from immunoSEQ multiplex PCR, and its TCRdb copy is limited to in-frame clones, with some not included. The table includes approximately 480,000 clones, approximately 79% detected once. The sample consisted of PBMCs. The receptors derive from a woman aged 35 to 49 in good health. Some clones in this sample may be carry-over from other donors' samples.

This chain connects TRBV2 to TRBJ2-5; TRBD1 matches 9 bases. Germline CDR1 and CDR2: SNHLY and FYNNEI. The CDR3 is made up of 14 amino acids. V lost 3 bases to trimming and J lost 5 bases; unmatched junction nucleotides: 4. CDR3 nucleotides: TGTGCCAGCAGTGATGAACAGGGGGCTGAGACCCAGTACTTC. Amino acid sequence: CASSDEQGAETQYF.

The chain carries TRBV27 and TRBJ2-2, with D perhaps being TRBD1 or TRBD2 (5 bases each). Looked up from germline, CDR1 is MNHEY and CDR2 is SMNVEV (reference sequence). The CDR3 length is 19 residues. The V gene lost 7 bases and the J gene lost 7 bases, with 31 bases spanning the gap. This chain's CDR3 is CASTPFFRGTGPRNGELFF. In nucleotides, the CDR3 is TGTGCCAGCACCCCGTTCTTCCGGGGTACAGGACCCCGAAACGGGGAGCTGTTTTTT.

This clone was observed once. This rearrangement joins TRBV6-5 to TRBJ2-7; no reliable D call. The germline CDR1 and CDR2 sequences are MNHEY and SVGAGI. The CDR3 runs 11 residues. V lost 6 bases and J lost 2, with 5 bases in between. In DNA form, the CDR3 reads TGTGCCAGCAGAGACCCCTACGAGCAGTACTTC. Translating it yields CASRDPYEQYF.

V gene TRBV13 combines with J gene TRBJ2-7, with TRBD1 matching over 10 bases. V lost 5 bases and J lost 6; bases outside the gene matches: 4. Germline CDR1 reads PRHDT; CDR2 reads FYEKMQ (reference sequence). The CDR3 runs 13 residues. The CDR3 DNA reads as TGTGCCAGCAGCCGACAGGGGGCCGGCGAGCAGTACTTC. Translated: CASSRQGAGEQYF. Full variable domain (remainder filled in from reference TRBV13 and TRBJ2-7): AAGVIQSPRHLIKEKRETATLKCYPIPRHDTVYWYQQGPGQDPQFLISFYEKMQSDKGSIPDRFSAQQFSDYHSELNMSSLELGDSALYFCASSRQGAGEQYFGPGTRLTVT.

The rearrangement links TRBV28 to TRBJ1-1, with D hard to call. Looked up from germline, CDR1 is MDHEN and CDR2 is SYDVKM. Trimming removed 8 bases from V and 0 bases from J, with 10 bases in between. The CDR3 runs to 13 residues. CDR3 DNA sequence: TGTGCCAGCCACGCAGAGATGAACACTGAAGCTTTCTTT. It is translated as CASHAEMNTEAFF.

The J gene is TRBJ2-7, the V gene TRBV30, with 9 nucleotides matching TRBD2. The CDR3 length is 16 residues. The germline CDR1 and CDR2 sequences are GTSNPN and SVGIG (reference sequence). The J segment lost 1 base and the V segment lost 1 base, leaving 8 bases of the junction unmatched. The CDR3 nucleotides read TGTGCCTGGAGTGGGCAGCTAGCGGGACCATCCTACGAGCAGTACTTC. As protein: CAWSGQLAGPSYEQYF.

The rearrangement joins TRBV14 to TRBJ1-2, with no clear D. CDR3 size: 15 residues. The V gene lost 0 bases and the J gene lost 4 bases, with 12 bases spanning the gap. The germline V gene encodes CDR1 SGHDN and CDR2 FVKESK. DNA for the CDR3: TGTGCCAGCAGCCAAGATCCCGGGAGGGTCTATGGCTACACCTTC. This encodes CASSQDPGRVYGYTF.

The chain has TRBV7-7 and TRBJ1-1, with TRBD1 identical over 8 bases. The CDR3 covers 13 residues. Germline assignment: CDR1 SSHAT and CDR2 FNYEAQ (reference sequence). The junction had 3 bases not matched to a gene; V was cut back by 5 bases and J by 4 bases. CDR3 coding DNA: TGTGCCAGCAGCCCAGGGGGCAGCACTGAAGCTTTCTTT. Translating gives CASSPGGSTEAFF.

In this sample, this clone turned up a few times. Other DNA sequences in the sample encode the same CDR3. The chain carries TRBV7-2 and TRBJ2-5; 10 bases fit TRBD1. With V trimmed by 5 bases and J by 4 bases, 1 base remained unmatched. Germline values: CDR1 SGHTA, CDR2 FQGNSA. This CDR3 spans 13 amino acids. The CDR3 DNA follows: TGTGCCAGCAGCCGGGACAGGGGAGAGACCCAGTACTTC. It codes for CASSRDRGETQYF. Supplemented by reference TRBV7-2 and TRBJ2-5, the full variable domain reads GAGVSQSPSNKVTEKGKDVELRCDPISGHTALYWYRQSLGQGLEFLIYFQGNSAPDKSGLPSDRFSAERTGGSVSTLTIQRTQQEDSAVYLCASSRDRGETQYFGPGTRLLVL.

The chain joins TRBV15 to TRBJ2-2; 7 positions match TRBD1. After removal of 4 bases from V and 5 bases from J, the junction contained 10 bases not matched to a gene. Germline CDR1 LNHNV, CDR2 YYDKDF (reference sequence). The CDR3 runs to 16 residues. The CDR3 nucleotides read TGTGCCACCAGCATAAACAGGGGAGCCGGGACCGGGGAGCTGTTTTTT. The encoded protein is CATSINRGAGTGELFF.

This sequence joins TRBV28 and TRBJ1-6, with D perhaps TRBD1 (5 bases). The germline V and J ends were trimmed by 7 bases and 7 bases, with 14 bases remaining between them. Germline V gives CDR1 MDHEN, CDR2 SYDVKM. The CDR3 is 14 residues long. The CDR3 nucleotides read TGTGCCAGCATTCCGGGTCAGGGCAATTCACCCCTCCACTTT. It yields the protein CASIPGQGNSPLHF.

The rearrangement joins TRBV18 to TRBJ2-7; D may be TRBD1 or TRBD2 (5 bases each). Germline loops: CDR1 KGHSH, CDR2 LQKENI. The ends were cut back, 5 bases at V and 4 bases at J, with 12 bases in the middle. The CDR3 contains 13 residues. The DNA for the CDR3 is TGTGCCAGCTCAACGGGGCGGAATTACGAGCAGTACTTC. Its translation is CASSTGRNYEQYF.

The chain is built from TRBV15 and TRBJ2-3; D gene unclear. This CDR3 comprises 14 residues. The V end was cut by 2 bases, the J end by 2 bases, with 8 bases between. Germline values: CDR1 LNHNV, CDR2 YYDKDF (reference sequence). CDR3 residues: CATSRQTSTDTQYF. The CDR3 region has the DNA TGTGCCACCAGCAGACAGACTTCCACAGATACGCAGTATTTT.

The rearrangement joins TRBV7-6 to TRBJ1-4; maybe TRBD1 (5 bases). Per the germline V gene, CDR1 is SGHVS and CDR2 is FNYEAQ. This CDR3 contains 14 residues. With 4 bases removed from V and 7 bases from J, the gap between germline ends came to 13 bases. DNA of the CDR3: TGTGCCAGCAGCTCCCAGGGAGGAGGTGAAAAACTGTTTTTT. It encodes CASSSQGGGEKLFF.

The rearrangement uses TRBV27 and TRBJ1-1; 11 nucleotides match TRBD1. CDR1 is MNHEY, CDR2 SMNVEV, per germline (reference sequence). J lost 5 bases, V lost 3 bases, and 2 bases had no gene match. This CDR3 comprises 14 residues. The CDR3 region has the DNA TGTGCCAGCAGTTTGGGGACAGGGGGGACTGAAGCTTTCTTT. Protein sequence: CASSLGTGGTEAFF.

This chain links TRBV4-2 with TRBJ2-2, with D possibly TRBD1 on 6 matching bases. Trimming removed 5 bases from V and 5 bases from J, with 15 bases in between. The CDR3 extends over 15 amino acids. Per the germline V gene, CDR1 is LGHNA and CDR2 is YNFKEQ. The CDR3 region has the DNA TGTGCCAGCAGCTTGGGGGTGACAGGTACCGGGGAGCTGTTTTTT. Translating it yields CASSLGVTGTGELFF.

The chain is built from TRBV11-2 and TRBJ2-3; 7 nucleotides line up with TRBD1. V shed 3 bases and J 2 bases; nucleotides not matched to a gene: 11. The CDR3 length is 17 residues. CDR1 and CDR2 (germline): SGHAT, FQNNGV. CDR3 protein: CASSFMADRLVTDTQYF. CDR3 bases: TGTGCCAGCAGCTTCATGGCGGACAGGCTAGTCACAGATACGCAGTATTTT.

This sequence joins TRBV5-1 and TRBJ1-2; weak D call: TRBD1 (5 bases). The V and J ends lost 4 bases and 5 bases respectively, with 15 bases between them. The germline gives CDR1 SGHRS, CDR2 YFSETQ. The CDR3 has 14 residues. This CDR3 is CASSPTGNSYGYTF. Written as DNA, the CDR3 is TGCGCCAGCAGCCCAACAGGAAACTCGTATGGCTACACCTTC.

This clone was seen a few times. V is TRBV2 and J is TRBJ2-1; either TRBD1 or TRBD2 may supply D (5 bases each). The CDR3 covers 15 residues. The germline gives CDR1 SNHLY, CDR2 FYNNEI. V was trimmed by 7 bases and J by 9 bases, leaving 22 bases between them. The CDR3 here is CASKIGGVEGSEQFF. The CDR3 nucleotides read TGTGCCAGCAAGATTGGGGGAGTTGAGGGATCTGAGCAGTTCTTC.

This chain joins TRBV15 and TRBJ2-7; 7 bases agree with TRBD1. J gave up 5 bases and V 4 bases, and 11 bases lay outside the gene matches. The CDR3 spans 15 residues. Germline V gene lookup returns CDR1 LNHNV and CDR2 YYDKDF (reference sequence). CDR3 bases: TGTGCCACCAGCACAATAGACAGGGACCTACACGAGCAGTACTTC. Protein sequence: CATSTIDRDLHEQYF.

The J gene is TRBJ2-7, the V gene TRBV5-5, with D perhaps TRBD2 (6 bases). The ends were cut back, 3 bases at V and 2 bases at J, with 15 bases in the middle. Germline V gene data show CDR1 as SGHKS and CDR2 as YYEKEE (reference sequence). The CDR3 length is 15 residues. For the CDR3, the DNA is TGTGCCAGCAGCTCACAGGTAGGAGGGACCTACGAGCAGTACTTC. The encoded protein is CASSSQVGGTYEQYF. The complete variable domain, with remaining parts taken from reference TRBV5-5 and TRBJ2-7, reads DAGVTQSPTHLIKTRGQQVTLRCSPISGHKSVSWYQQVLGQGPQFIFQYYEKEERGRGNFPDRFSARQFPNYSSELNVNALLLGDSALYLCASSSQVGGTYEQYFGPGTRLTVT.

This rearrangement joins TRBV10-3 to TRBJ2-3; maybe TRBD2 (5 bases). V was cut by 6 bases and J by 4 bases, with 11 bases left in between. The germline V gene has CDR1 ENHRY and CDR2 SYGVKD. CDR3 size: 13 residues. The chain's CDR3 is CAISLGLPDTQYF. The DNA for the CDR3 is TGTGCCATCAGCCTCGGACTGCCAGATACGCAGTATTTT.

This chain links TRBV6-1 with TRBJ2-5; D remains unclear. The CDR3 is made up of 15 amino acids. Germline V lookup: CDR1 MNHNS, CDR2 SASEGT. Trimming left V 5 bases short and J 0 bases short, with 13 bases between. The CDR3 DNA follows: TGTGCCAGCAGTCACGGAATGCGGTACCAAGAGACCCAGTACTTC. Translation gives CASSHGMRYQETQYF.

The rearrangement links TRBV12-5 to TRBJ2-1; the match to TRBD1 covers 10 bases. CDR1 LGHNT and CDR2 FRNRAP come from the germline V gene. The CDR3 is 16 residues long. Unmatched junction bases numbered 6, after V lost 5 bases and J lost 2 bases. The CDR3 loop reads CASGTGQGGPYNEQFF. CDR3 DNA: TGTGCTAGTGGTACCGGACAGGGGGGCCCCTACAATGAGCAGTTCTTC.

A few counts support this clone. CDR3 amino acids: CASSLGPQGSGNTIYF. In DNA, the CDR3 is TGTGCCAGCAGCTTAGGACCCCAGGGCTCTGGAAACACCATATATTTT. The gene calls are TRBV7-2 and TRBJ1-3; D possibly corresponds to TRBD1 (5 bases). This CDR3 contains 16 residues. The ends were cut back, 1 base at V and 0 bases at J, with 10 bases in the middle. Germline V gene data show CDR1 as SGHTA and CDR2 as FQGNSA.

The chain uses TRBV5-1 and TRBJ2-1; 8 bases are shared with TRBD2. Germline V gene lookup returns CDR1 SGHRS and CDR2 YFSETQ. The CDR3 length is 15 residues. V lost 2 bases, J lost 10 bases, and 11 bases stayed unmatched. This CDR3 reads CASSFMSAGAEEQFF. The CDR3 coding sequence is TGCGCCAGCAGCTTTATGTCAGCGGGAGCAGAGGAGCAGTTCTTC.

This clone was seen more than once but under ten times. At the DNA level, this CDR3 is encoded by other sequences in the same sample as well. The genes are TRBV5-1 and TRBJ2-2; 9 nucleotides align to TRBD1. From germline, CDR1 is SGHRS and CDR2 YFSETQ. The V segment lost 4 bases and the J segment 4 bases; nucleotides outside the gene matches: 2. This CDR3 has 14 residues. In DNA form, the CDR3 reads TGCGCCAGCAGCCTACAGGGGGCCACCGGGGAGCTGTTTTTT. It codes for CASSLQGATGELFF.

This clone occurred many times. V is TRBV30 and J is TRBJ2-7; 8 bases are shared with TRBD1. The CDR3 contains 15 residues. V was clipped by 2 bases and J by 2 bases; unmatched bases: 8. Germline V CDR1 and CDR2: GTSNPN, SVGIG (reference sequence). In DNA, the CDR3 is TGTGCCTGGAGTCGGCCAGGGGGCCCCCCCTACGAGCAGTACTTC. It codes for CAWSRPGGPPYEQYF.

V is TRBV7-9 and J is TRBJ2-4; D unresolved. The germline V gene encodes CDR1 SEHNR and CDR2 FQNEAQ (reference sequence). This CDR3 is 15 amino acids long. Trimming cost V 5 bases and J 3 bases, with 14 bases left between them. The CDR3 DNA reads as TGTGCCAGCAGCCTCGGCGTATTGGACAAAAACATTCAGTACTTC. It encodes CASSLGVLDKNIQYF.